This TCR beta chain was obtained from a study of shared clonotypes between healthy human individuals. Across the study: Researchers drew samples from two women and a few men aged 18 to 49.

This CDR3 is built from 11 residues. Trimming at V came to 3 bases and at J to 12 bases, leaving 2 bases not matched to a gene. Germline loops: CDR1 SGHRS, CDR2 YFSETQ. This clone was recorded only once. Naive CD8 cells lacked CD45RO and underwent positive selection for CCR7, leaving out terminally differentiated effector memory CD45RA+ cells. Everyone who donated was a Caucasian adult who lived in Nashville, Tennessee. TCRdb's copy holds only in-frame clones and misses some; the assay was immunoSEQ multiplex PCR. Among about 2.2 million clones listed, 85% to 95% were seen once. The rearrangement joins TRBV5-1 to TRBJ2-5; 10 bases are a match to TRBD1. The source is a man aged 18 to 30 in good health. Some clones in this sample may be carry-over from other donors' samples. Sequencing input: naive CD8+ T cells from PBMCs. CDR3 loop: CASSSGTGEYF. The CDR3 DNA reads TGCGCCAGCAGCTCGGGGACAGGGGAGTACTTC.